This TCR beta chain originates from a study of beta chain features in type 1 diabetes. Study-wide results and limits: Patients with Type 1 diabetes showed moderately but significantly shorter TCRB CDR3s in all four CD4+ subsets. Shorter templates may be favored by PCR, equally so in patients and controls.

A single heparinised blood sample, averaging roughly 0.11 L, was obtained per donor. Sorting gave populations that all exceeded 98% purity. In regard to this clone: Its matching antigen is unknown.

Every isolated RNA sample was fully reverse transcribed, so sequencing captured expressed TCRB transcripts. TCRdb's copy holds only in-frame clones and misses some; the assay was immunoSEQ multiplex PCR. The repertoire holds about 180,000 clones, with 10% to 15% as singletons. V shed 5 bases and J shed 0 bases, with 11 bases lying between them. The CDR3 sequence is 15 residues long. Germline V lookup: CDR1 MNHEY, CDR2 SVGAGI. Material: central memory CD4+ T cells from blood. V usage is TRBV6-5 and J usage is TRBJ1-3; no definite D call. The source of this sequence is a young woman in good health. The CDR3 nucleotides are TGTGCCAGCAGTCCGGTCTCTAGCTCTGGAAACACCATATATTTT. Its protein product is CASSPVSSSGNTIYF.